This passage covers 14 T cell receptor beta chains from one sample sequenced in a study of graft-versus-host responses after intestinal transplantation. Their antigens remain unidentified. Produced via immunoSEQ multiplex PCR; TCRdb's table is partial and in-frame only. Of some 90,000 clones detected, about nine tenths appear once; the ten largest clones hold about 0.29%. Sequenced here: unstimulated CD4+ T cells sorted from spleen or lymph node cells, sampled before intestinal transplant. The source is a human donor who received an intestinal transplant.

The chain recombines TRBV7-9 with TRBJ2-1; 13 bases align to TRBD2. This CDR3 contains 19 residues. Germline CDR1 SEHNR, CDR2 FQNEAQ (reference sequence). The V and J ends lost 5 bases and 4 bases, in that order; junction bases with no gene match: 14. The DNA for the CDR3 is TGTGCCAGCAGCGACCTGCCGGGACTAGCGGGACCGGGGTACAATGAGCAGTTCTTC. Translation gives CASSDLPGLAGPGYNEQFF.

The chain is built from TRBV25-1 and TRBJ1-6; possible D gene TRBD1, 5 bases. Trimming took 5 bases from V and 7 from J, leaving 15 bases between them. This CDR3 contains 15 residues. From germline, CDR1 is MGHDK and CDR2 SYGVNS. CDR3 sequence reads: CASSLEGLGNSPLHF. DNA of the CDR3: TGTGCCAGCAGTCTAGAGGGGCTCGGAAATTCACCCCTCCACTTT. The full variable domain, in which reference TRBV25-1 and TRBJ1-6 provide the parts outside the CDR3, is EADIYQTPRYLVIGTGKKITLECSQTMGHDKMYWYQQDPGMELHLIHYSYGVNSTEKGDLSSESTVSRIRTEHFPLTLESARPSHTSQYLCASSLEGLGNSPLHFGNGTRLTVT.

This chain joins TRBV20-1 and TRBJ1-4; D gene ambiguous. Germline values: CDR1 DFQATT, CDR2 SNEGSKA (reference sequence). CDR3 size: 11 residues. The V end lost 3 bases, the J end lost 8 bases, and 7 bases lay between the germline ends. The CDR3 DNA follows: TGCAGTGCTAGCGAGAGAGAAAAACTGTTTTTT. Its translation is CSASEREKLFF.

The CDR3 spells CASSSHEGGSYEQYF. The CDR3 nucleotides are TGTGCCAGCAGTTCCCACGAGGGAGGGTCCTACGAGCAGTACTTC. V is TRBV27 and J is TRBJ2-7; the match to TRBD2 covers 7 bases. Germline V gives CDR1 MNHEY, CDR2 SMNVEV (reference sequence). J gave up 1 base and V 4 bases, and 7 bases lay outside the gene matches. The CDR3 runs to 15 residues.

The chain links TRBV5-1 to TRBJ2-3; TRBD2 agrees at 12 bases. The V gene end was trimmed by 0 bases and the J gene end by 1 base; junction bases not matched to a gene: 0. This CDR3 has 16 amino acids. Germline assignment: CDR1 SGHRS and CDR2 YFSETQ. CDR3 nucleotides: TGCGCCAGCAGCTTGGGACTAGCGGGAGGCACAGATACGCAGTATTTT. This gives the protein CASSLGLAGGTDTQYF. Complete variable domain (other parts from reference TRBV5-1 and TRBJ2-3): KAGVTQTPRYLIKTRGQQVTLSCSPISGHRSVSWYQQTPGQGLQFLFEYFSETQRNKGNFPGRFSGRQFSNSRSEMNVSTLELGDSALYLCASSLGLAGGTDTQYFGPGTRLTVL.

The CDR3 sequence: CAISEIGAEAFF. The CDR3, as DNA: TGTGCCATCAGTGAAATCGGGGCTGAAGCTTTCTTT. The chain couples TRBV10-3 to TRBJ1-1; D ambiguous. The ends were cut back, 3 bases at V and 6 bases at J, with 8 bases in the middle. Per germline, CDR1 ENHRY and CDR2 SYGVKD. CDR3 length equals 12 residues.

The rearrangement uses TRBV5-4 and TRBJ2-7, with 10 bases fitting TRBD1. Losses at the gene ends were 5 bases for V and 2 bases for J; bases not matched to a gene: 4. Germline V gene lookup returns CDR1 SGHNT and CDR2 YYREEE (reference sequence). The CDR3 contains 14 residues. CDR3 sequence reads: CASSAGQGAYEQYF. CDR3 bases: TGTGCCAGCAGTGCCGGACAGGGGGCCTACGAGCAGTACTTC.

The V and J genes are TRBV5-4 and TRBJ2-6; D not certain. The CDR3 runs 18 residues. The germline V gene has CDR1 SGHNT and CDR2 YYREEE (reference sequence). V lost 7 bases and J lost 5, with 25 bases in between. CDR3 loop: CASLSVVTRQSRANVLTF. The CDR3 region has the DNA TGTGCCAGCTTATCCGTCGTTACCAGACAAAGTCGGGCCAACGTCCTGACTTTC.

This CDR3 is CASSQGLAASYEQYF. The CDR3 DNA reads TGTGCCAGCAGCCAAGGGCTAGCAGCCTCCTACGAGCAGTACTTC. This chain connects TRBV14 to TRBJ2-7; a possible D gene is TRBD2 (5 bases). The CDR3 totals 15 residues. V lost 1 base and J 0 bases, leaving 10 bases between the germline ends. CDR1 SGHDN and CDR2 FVKESK come from the germline V gene.

The genes are TRBV5-4 and TRBJ2-3; 15 bases line up with TRBD2. J gave up 5 bases and V 4 bases, and 5 bases lay outside the gene matches. CDR1 and CDR2 from the germline V gene are SGHNT and YYREEE (reference sequence). CDR3 length equals 16 residues. CDR3 coding DNA: TGTGCCAGCAGCAAGGGACTAGCGGGAGGTGGAGATACGCAGTATTTT. It encodes CASSKGLAGGGDTQYF.

This rearrangement joins TRBV2 to TRBJ1-6, with D tentatively TRBD1 (5 bases). The ends were cut back, 3 bases at V and 9 bases at J, with 15 bases in the middle. The germline V gene has CDR1 SNHLY and CDR2 FYNNEI. CDR3 length equals 15 residues. CDR3 DNA: TGTGCCAGCAGTGAGGAAAGAAATGGGGGTTCACCCCTCCACTTT. It translates to CASSEERNGGSPLHF.

This rearrangement joins TRBV19 to TRBJ2-3, with 8 bases that match TRBD1. Losses at the gene ends were 10 bases for V and 3 bases for J; bases not matched to a gene: 6. There are 13 residues in the CDR3. CDR1 is LNHDA and CDR2 is SQIVND in the germline V gene (reference sequence). The CDR3 DNA reads TGTGCCACCAGCGGACAGGGAACAGATACGCAGTATTTT. Protein product: CATSGQGTDTQYF.

In its sample, this clone was seen a few times. The gene calls are TRBV6-5 and TRBJ1-1, with TRBD1 matching 7 bases. J was trimmed by 2 bases and V by 6 bases; bases with no gene match: 9. Germline values: CDR1 MNHEY, CDR2 SVGAGI. The length of the CDR3 is 15 residues. The CDR3 reads CASSKGQNLNTEAFF. CDR3 DNA: TGTGCCAGCAGCAAGGGACAGAACCTTAACACTGAAGCTTTCTTT.

V usage is TRBV7-9 and J usage is TRBJ2-7; possible D gene TRBD1, 6 bases. The V end lost 5 bases, the J end lost 5 bases, and 7 bases lay between the germline ends. The CDR3 runs to 11 residues. The germline V gene has CDR1 SEHNR and CDR2 FQNEAQ (reference sequence). Here the CDR3 DNA reads TGTGCCAGCAGCACAGGGAACGAGCAGTACTTC. Its protein is CASSTGNEQYF.